A selection of T cell receptor beta chains follows, all from one sample in a study of blood T cell repertoires in COVID-19. The table came from immunoSEQ multiplex PCR; TCRdb's copy has only in-frame clones and leaves some out. Of fewer than 200,000 clones in the sample, more than 75% were seen once. The sequenced material came from peripheral blood. The receptors originated from a woman aged 55-75 years with COVID-19, enrolled during active disease. Both conserved end residues are part of each CDR3. Each record gives: clone size, J gene, V gene, D gene, CDR3 protein, CDR3 DNA. The D gene is left open where the match is weak. Expanded clones get a size class; other rows say once, few or many, or leave the size out.

size: .; J: TRBJ1-2; V: TRBV9; D: TRBD1; CDR3: CASSVTPDRVESYGYTF; DNA: TGTGCCAGCAGCGTAACCCCAGACAGGGTTGAGTCTTATGGCTACACCTTC
size: .; J: TRBJ1-5; V: TRBV14; D: TRBD1; CDR3: CASSCNTNDREPVAHQPQHF; DNA: TGTGCCAGCAGCTGCAACACAAACGACAGGGAACCGGTCGCACATCAGCCCCAGCATTTT
size: .; J: TRBJ2-3; V: TRBV19; D: TRBD1; CDR3: CASNSRDRAYGTDTQYF; DNA: TGTGCCAGTAACTCCCGGGACAGGGCCTACGGGACAGATACGCAGTATTTT
size: .; J: TRBJ1-5; V: TRBV19; D: .; CDR3: CASSPPRGGQPQHF; DNA: TGTGCCAGTAGCCCCCCCCGGGGAGGACAGCCCCAGCATTTT
size: few; J: TRBJ1-2; V: TRBV25-1; D: .; CDR3: CASSDQVNYGYTF; DNA: TGTGCCAGCAGTGATCAGGTTAACTATGGCTACACCTTC
size: .; J: TRBJ2-5; V: TRBV3-1/TRBV3-2; D: TRBD1; CDR3: CASSQVGGAAERGETQYF; DNA: TGTGCCAGCAGCCAAGTAGGGGGCGCTGCTGAGAGGGGCGAGACCCAGTACTTC
size: .; J: TRBJ1-6; V: TRBV30; D: TRBD1; CDR3: CAWSPGQGTSPLHF; DNA: TGTGCCTGGAGTCCCGGACAGGGTACTTCACCCCTCCACTTT
size: few; J: TRBJ1-1; V: TRBV27; D: .; CDR3: CASSLSRKNTEAFF; DNA: TGTGCCAGCAGTTTATCCAGGAAGAACACTGAAGCTTTCTTT
size: few; J: TRBJ1-5; V: TRBV2; D: .; CDR3: CASSEQGPPYF; DNA: TGTGCCAGCAGTGAACAGGGCCCGCCGTATTTT
size: .; J: TRBJ2-5; V: TRBV5-5; D: TRBD2; CDR3: CASSFGSGRTETQYF; DNA: TGTGCCAGCAGCTTCGGTAGCGGGAGGACAGAGACCCAGTACTTC
size: few; J: TRBJ1-1; V: TRBV5-4; D: TRBD1; CDR3: CASSWDRVNTEAFF; DNA: TGTGCCAGCAGCTGGGACAGGGTCAACACTGAAGCTTTCTTT
size: .; J: TRBJ1-4; V: TRBV2; D: .; CDR3: CASSSTASNEKLFF; DNA: TGTGCCAGCAGCTCAACAGCCTCGAATGAAAAACTGTTTTTT